A selection of T cell receptor beta chains follows, all from one sample in a study of T cell responses to AZD1222 COVID-19 vaccine. Here immunoSEQ multiplex PCR was the method, and the copy in TCRdb shows in-frame clones only, minus some. The table lists about 35,000 clones, around 84% of them singletons. The starting material was peripheral blood, obtained 28 days after the second AZD1222 dose. All receptors come from an adult who received the AZD1222 COVID-19 vaccine. Both conserved end residues are part of each CDR3. D genes are given only for firm matches. For some rows the clone size is stated as once, few or many, or as a class when expanded; others skip it.

D: .; V: TRBV6-5; size: .; J: TRBJ1-4; CDR3: CASSTSGELNEKLFF; DNA: TGTGCCAGCAGTACCTCGGGGGAACTCAATGAAAAACTGTTTTTT
D: TRBD1; V: TRBV6-4; size: once; J: TRBJ2-5; CDR3: CASSDSILWDSLGRETQYF; DNA: TGTGCCAGCAGTGACTCGATCTTGTGGGACAGCCTGGGCCGGGAGACCCAGTACTTC
D: .; V: TRBV13; size: .; J: TRBJ1-2; CDR3: CASSFLGAGYGYTF; DNA: TGTGCCAGCAGCTTCCTAGGTGCGGGGTATGGCTACACCTTC
D: .; V: TRBV5-1; size: .; J: TRBJ1-5; CDR3: CASSLDRGQPQHF; DNA: TGCGCCAGCAGCTTGGATCGGGGTCAGCCCCAGCATTTT
D: TRBD2; V: TRBV27; size: .; J: TRBJ2-5; CDR3: CASSLRGTSGGETQYF; DNA: TGTGCCAGCAGTTTACGCGGGACTAGCGGGGGAGAGACCCAGTACTTC
D: .; V: TRBV6-5; size: .; J: TRBJ1-2; CDR3: CASNDGPNYGYTF; DNA: TGTGCCAGCAACGACGGTCCTAACTATGGCTACACCTTC
D: .; V: TRBV18; size: .; J: TRBJ2-5; CDR3: CASSPGSPLETQYF; DNA: TGTGCCAGCTCACCAGGATCCCCCCTAGAGACCCAGTACTTC
D: TRBD2; V: TRBV5-1; size: .; J: TRBJ2-3; CDR3: CASSLRSGGYTDTQYF; DNA: TGCGCCAGCAGCTTGCGCAGCGGGGGTTACACAGATACGCAGTATTTT
D: TRBD2; V: TRBV30; size: once; J: TRBJ2-7; CDR3: CAWRGSGAGPPEQYF; DNA: TGTGCCTGGAGAGGGAGCGGGGCGGGGCCCCCCGAGCAGTACTTC
D: .; V: TRBV28; size: .; J: TRBJ1-2; CDR3: CATRQVSNYGYTF; DNA: TGTGCCACTAGACAGGTGTCTAACTATGGCTACACCTTC
D: .; V: TRBV2; size: .; J: TRBJ2-7; CDR3: CASSARTTYEQYF; DNA: TGTGCCAGCAGTGCTAGAACTACCTACGAGCAGTACTTC
D: .; V: TRBV5-4; size: .; J: TRBJ2-3; CDR3: CASSLPSPDTQYF; DNA: TGTGCCAGCAGCCTCCCGTCCCCAGATACGCAGTATTTT
D: .; V: TRBV12-3/TRBV12-4; size: .; J: TRBJ2-5; CDR3: CASREGAVETQYF; DNA: TGTGCCAGCAGGGAGGGGGCAGTAGAGACCCAGTACTTC
D: .; V: TRBV28; size: once; J: TRBJ2-7; CDR3: CASSPPAPKAYEQYF; DNA: TGTGCCAGCAGCCCCCCGGCCCCTAAGGCCTACGAGCAGTACTTC
D: .; V: TRBV7-9; size: once; J: TRBJ2-3; CDR3: CASSVSQGRQDTQYF; DNA: TGTGCCAGCAGCGTAAGCCAGGGTAGGCAGGATACGCAGTATTTT
D: .; V: TRBV7-9; size: .; J: TRBJ2-5; CDR3: CASSFSETQYF; DNA: TGTGCCAGCAGCTTTTCGGAGACCCAGTACTTC
D: .; V: TRBV6-5; size: .; J: TRBJ2-7; CDR3: CASKPTGTAYEQYF; DNA: TGTGCCAGCAAGCCAACCGGGACGGCCTACGAGCAGTACTTC
D: .; V: TRBV7-2; size: .; J: TRBJ2-3; CDR3: CASSLIGTDTQYF; DNA: TGTGCCAGCAGCTTAATAGGCACAGATACGCAGTATTTT
D: .; V: TRBV5-1; size: once; J: TRBJ2-3; CDR3: CASSLTGYDADTQYF; DNA: TGCGCCAGCAGCTTAACAGGGTATGACGCAGATACGCAGTATTTT
D: .; V: TRBV7-2; size: .; J: TRBJ1-5; CDR3: CASRPAGDQPQHF; DNA: TGTGCCAGCAGACCAGCGGGGGATCAGCCCCAGCATTTT
D: TRBD1; V: TRBV6-1; size: .; J: TRBJ2-2; CDR3: CASSDGTGAPGELFF; DNA: TGTGCCAGCAGTGACGGGACAGGGGCGCCCGGGGAGCTGTTTTTT
D: .; V: TRBV7-9; size: .; J: TRBJ2-5; CDR3: CASSLTQPTQYF; DNA: TGTGCCAGCAGCTTAACCCAGCCGACCCAGTACTTC
D: .; V: TRBV19; size: .; J: TRBJ2-5; CDR3: CASSIGPDRRETQYF; DNA: TGTGCCAGTAGTATCGGGCCGGACCGGAGGGAGACCCAGTACTTC
D: .; V: TRBV28; size: .; J: TRBJ1-5; CDR3: CASSTVRVGRPQHF; DNA: TGTGCCAGCAGTACAGTCAGGGTGGGACGGCCCCAGCATTTT
D: .; V: TRBV12-3/TRBV12-4; size: .; J: TRBJ1-2; CDR3: CASSLKEFYGYTF; DNA: TGTGCCAGCAGTCTAAAGGAATTCTATGGCTACACCTTC
D: TRBD2; V: TRBV11-3; size: once; J: TRBJ2-1; CDR3: CASSREGYNNEQFF; DNA: TGTGCCAGCAGCCGGGAGGGCTATAACAATGAGCAGTTCTTC
D: TRBD1; V: TRBV25-1; size: once; J: TRBJ1-3; CDR3: CASTQQGPGNTIYF; DNA: TGTGCCAGCACCCAACAGGGGCCTGGAAACACCATATATTTT
D: TRBD2; V: TRBV15; size: .; J: TRBJ2-7; CDR3: CATSRDRGGHSYEQYF; DNA: TGTGCCACCAGCAGAGATCGGGGGGGGCACTCCTACGAGCAGTACTTC
D: TRBD1; V: TRBV6-5; size: .; J: TRBJ1-2; CDR3: CASSKQGDYGYTF; DNA: TGTGCCAGCAGCAAACAGGGGGACTATGGCTACACCTTC
D: .; V: TRBV5-1; size: .; J: TRBJ1-4; CDR3: CASSPEIANEKLFF; DNA: TGCGCCAGCAGCCCTGAGATAGCTAATGAAAAACTGTTTTTT
D: .; V: TRBV9; size: .; J: TRBJ1-1; CDR3: CASSVSPIDTEAFF; DNA: TGTGCCAGCAGCGTAAGTCCGATTGACACTGAAGCTTTCTTT
D: .; V: TRBV2; size: .; J: TRBJ1-2; CDR3: CASSGPRGGYGYTF; DNA: TGTGCCAGCAGTGGGCCTCGGGGGGGCTATGGCTACACCTTC
D: .; V: TRBV7-2; size: .; J: TRBJ2-3; CDR3: CASSLTGGLTDTQYF; DNA: TGTGCCAGCAGCTTAACCGGGGGCCTCACAGATACGCAGTATTTT
D: .; V: TRBV5-4; size: .; J: TRBJ2-3; CDR3: CASSLAGSTDTQYF; DNA: TGTGCCAGCAGCTTGGCAGGGAGCACAGATACGCAGTATTTT
D: TRBD1; V: TRBV23-1; size: .; J: TRBJ2-1; CDR3: CASSHPRDRCNEQFF; DNA: TGCGCCAGCAGTCACCCTCGGGACAGGTGCAATGAGCAGTTCTTC
D: TRBD1; V: TRBV19; size: .; J: TRBJ2-4; CDR3: CASSIRDRGPELAKNIQYF; DNA: TGTGCCAGTAGTATTCGGGACAGGGGGCCCGAACTAGCCAAAAACATTCAGTACTTC
D: TRBD2; V: TRBV7-9; size: .; J: TRBJ2-3; CDR3: CASSLGLAGPSDTQYF; DNA: TGTGCCAGCAGCTTAGGACTAGCGGGCCCCTCAGATACGCAGTATTTT
D: .; V: TRBV7-2; size: .; J: TRBJ1-6; CDR3: CASSLEQVRNSPLHF; DNA: TGTGCCAGCAGCTTAGAACAGGTTCGGAATTCACCCCTCCACTTT
D: .; V: TRBV12-3/TRBV12-4; size: .; J: TRBJ1-5; CDR3: CASSLADQPQHF; DNA: TGTGCCAGCAGTTTAGCCGATCAGCCCCAGCATTTT
D: .; V: TRBV27; size: .; J: TRBJ2-7; CDR3: CASSLIGPPYEQYF; DNA: TGTGCCAGCAGTTTAATCGGCCCTCCCTACGAGCAGTACTTC
D: TRBD1; V: TRBV5-1; size: .; J: TRBJ1-5; CDR3: CASSSGTENQPQHF; DNA: TGCGCCAGCAGTTCCGGGACAGAGAATCAGCCCCAGCATTTT
D: TRBD2; V: TRBV6-6; size: .; J: TRBJ2-5; CDR3: CASSNLAGGQETQYF; DNA: TGTGCCAGCAGTAACCTAGCGGGGGGGCAAGAGACCCAGTACTTC
D: TRBD1; V: TRBV7-2; size: .; J: TRBJ1-2; CDR3: CASSLALAGGGYGYTF; DNA: TGTGCCAGCAGCTTAGCTCTGGCAGGGGGTGGGTATGGCTACACCTTC
D: .; V: TRBV7-2; size: .; J: TRBJ1-1; CDR3: CASSPGQLNTEAFF; DNA: TGTGCCAGCAGCCCCGGACAGTTGAACACTGAAGCTTTCTTT
D: TRBD1; V: TRBV6-5; size: .; J: TRBJ1-6; CDR3: CASSTGQGSSPLHF; DNA: TGTGCCAGCAGTACGGGACAGGGCAGTTCACCCCTCCACTTT
D: TRBD2; V: TRBV24-1; size: .; J: TRBJ2-1; CDR3: CATSDERGGPGSYNEQFF; DNA: TGTGCCACCAGTGATGAGCGGGGGGGCCCTGGGTCCTACAATGAGCAGTTCTTC
D: .; V: TRBV28; size: .; J: TRBJ1-4; CDR3: CASSAPGGGKNEKLFF; DNA: TGTGCCAGCAGTGCCCCCGGGGGGGGAAAAAATGAAAAACTGTTTTTT
D: .; V: TRBV19; size: .; J: TRBJ2-5; CDR3: CASSVTGAETQYF; DNA: TGTGCCAGTAGTGTGACAGGCGCAGAGACCCAGTACTTC
D: .; V: TRBV2; size: .; J: TRBJ1-6; CDR3: CASSGPHGPYNSPLHF; DNA: TGTGCCAGCAGTGGGCCCCACGGTCCCTATAATTCACCCCTCCACTTT
D: .; V: TRBV30; size: .; J: TRBJ1-2; CDR3: CAWRRAAPYYGYTF; DNA: TGTGCCTGGAGGAGAGCGGCTCCCTACTATGGCTACACCTTC
D: .; V: TRBV3-1/TRBV3-2; size: .; J: TRBJ1-1; CDR3: CASRSGPNTEAFF; DNA: TGTGCCAGCAGGTCCGGGCCGAACACTGAAGCTTTCTTT
D: TRBD2; V: TRBV5-4; size: .; J: TRBJ2-7; CDR3: CASSFRQGTTPSYEQYF; DNA: TGTGCCAGCAGCTTCAGACAAGGGACTACTCCCTCCTACGAGCAGTACTTC
D: TRBD1; V: TRBV10-3; size: .; J: TRBJ2-7; CDR3: CAISESPGQGSEQYF; DNA: TGTGCCATCAGTGAGTCGCCGGGACAGGGGTCCGAGCAGTACTTC
D: TRBD1; V: TRBV30; size: .; J: TRBJ1-5; CDR3: CAWSPGTGSNQPQHF; DNA: TGTGCCTGGAGCCCGGGGACAGGTAGCAATCAGCCCCAGCATTTT
D: .; V: TRBV6-5; size: .; J: TRBJ1-3; CDR3: CASRIGFSGNTIYF; DNA: TGTGCCAGCAGGATTGGCTTCTCTGGAAACACCATATATTTT